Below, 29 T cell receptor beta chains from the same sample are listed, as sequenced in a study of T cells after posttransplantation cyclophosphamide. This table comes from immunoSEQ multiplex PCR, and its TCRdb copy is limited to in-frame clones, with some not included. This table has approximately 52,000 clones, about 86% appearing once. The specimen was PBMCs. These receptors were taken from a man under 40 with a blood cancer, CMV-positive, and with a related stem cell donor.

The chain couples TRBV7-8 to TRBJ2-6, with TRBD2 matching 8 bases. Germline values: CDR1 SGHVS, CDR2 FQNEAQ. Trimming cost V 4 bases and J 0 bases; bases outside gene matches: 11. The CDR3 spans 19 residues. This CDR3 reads CASSSQPGLVLSGANVLTF. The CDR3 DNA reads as TGTGCCAGCAGCTCCCAACCGGGACTAGTCCTCTCTGGGGCCAACGTCCTGACTTTC.

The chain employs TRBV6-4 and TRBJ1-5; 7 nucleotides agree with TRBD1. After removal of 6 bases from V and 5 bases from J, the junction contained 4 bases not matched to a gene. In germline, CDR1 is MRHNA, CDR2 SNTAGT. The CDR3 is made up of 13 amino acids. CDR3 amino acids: CASSRDSHQPQHF. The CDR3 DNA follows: TGTGCCAGCAGCAGGGACAGCCATCAGCCCCAGCATTTT.

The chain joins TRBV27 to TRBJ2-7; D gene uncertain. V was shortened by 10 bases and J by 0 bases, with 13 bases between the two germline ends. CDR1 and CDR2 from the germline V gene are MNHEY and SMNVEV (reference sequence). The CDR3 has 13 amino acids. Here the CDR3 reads CATRLATSYEQYF. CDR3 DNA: TGTGCCACCCGACTTGCGACCTCCTACGAGCAGTACTTC.

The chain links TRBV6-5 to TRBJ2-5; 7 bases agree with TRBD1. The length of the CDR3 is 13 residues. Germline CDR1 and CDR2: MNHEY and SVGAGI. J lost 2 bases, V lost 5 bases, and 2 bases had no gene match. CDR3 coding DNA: TGTGCCAGCAGTCGGGACAGACAAGAGACCCAGTACTTC. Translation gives CASSRDRQETQYF.

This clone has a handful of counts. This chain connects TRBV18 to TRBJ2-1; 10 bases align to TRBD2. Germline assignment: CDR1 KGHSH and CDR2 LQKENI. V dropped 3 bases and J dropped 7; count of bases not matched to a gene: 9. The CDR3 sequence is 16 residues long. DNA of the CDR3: TGTGCCAGCTCACCCCGACTAGCGGGCGGCAGGAATGAGCAGTTCTTC. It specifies CASSPRLAGGRNEQFF.

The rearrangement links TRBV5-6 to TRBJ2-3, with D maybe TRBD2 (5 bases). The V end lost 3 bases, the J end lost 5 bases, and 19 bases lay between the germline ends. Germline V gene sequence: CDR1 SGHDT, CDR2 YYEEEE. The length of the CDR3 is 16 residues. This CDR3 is CASSSIRWKAGDTQYF. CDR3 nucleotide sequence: TGTGCCAGCAGCTCGATAAGATGGAAGGCGGGAGATACGCAGTATTTT. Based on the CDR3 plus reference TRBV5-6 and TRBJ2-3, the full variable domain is DAGVTQSPTHLIKTRGQQVTLRCSPKSGHDTVSWYQQALGQGPQFIFQYYEEEERQRGNFPDRFSGHQFPNYSSELNVNALLLGDSALYLCASSSIRWKAGDTQYFGPGTRLTVL.

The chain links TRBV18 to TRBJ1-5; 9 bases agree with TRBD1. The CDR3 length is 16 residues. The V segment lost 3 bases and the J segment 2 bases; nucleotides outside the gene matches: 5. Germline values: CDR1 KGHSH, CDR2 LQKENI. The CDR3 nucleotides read TGTGCCAGCTCACCCACAGGGGGCGCGGGCAATCAGCCCCAGCATTTT. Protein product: CASSPTGGAGNQPQHF.

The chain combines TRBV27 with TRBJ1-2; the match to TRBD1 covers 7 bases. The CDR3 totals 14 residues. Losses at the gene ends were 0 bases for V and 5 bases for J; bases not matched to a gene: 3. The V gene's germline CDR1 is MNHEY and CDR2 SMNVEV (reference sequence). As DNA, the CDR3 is TGTGCCAGCAGTTTATCAGGGACAGAATATGGCTACACCTTC. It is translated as CASSLSGTEYGYTF.

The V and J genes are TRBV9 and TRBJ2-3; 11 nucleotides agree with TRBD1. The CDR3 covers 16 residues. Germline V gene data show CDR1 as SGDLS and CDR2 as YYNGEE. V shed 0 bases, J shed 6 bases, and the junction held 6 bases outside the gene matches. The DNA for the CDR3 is TGTGCCAGCAGCGTAGGGGGACAGGGGGGAGGGGATACGCAGTATTTT. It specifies CASSVGGQGGGDTQYF.

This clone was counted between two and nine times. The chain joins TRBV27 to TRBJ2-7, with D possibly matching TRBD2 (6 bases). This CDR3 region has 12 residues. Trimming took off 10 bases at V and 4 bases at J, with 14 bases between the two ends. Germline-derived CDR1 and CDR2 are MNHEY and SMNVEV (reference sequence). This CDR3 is CATRGIGYEQYF. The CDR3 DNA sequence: TGTGCCACCCGCGGGATAGGGTACGAGCAGTACTTC.

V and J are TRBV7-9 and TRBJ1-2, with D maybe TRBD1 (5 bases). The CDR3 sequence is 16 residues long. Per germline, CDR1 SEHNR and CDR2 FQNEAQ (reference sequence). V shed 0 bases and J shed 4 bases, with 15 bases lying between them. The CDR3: CASSLAELAGIYGYTF. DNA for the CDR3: TGTGCCAGCAGCTTAGCCGAGCTGGCAGGGATCTATGGCTACACCTTC.

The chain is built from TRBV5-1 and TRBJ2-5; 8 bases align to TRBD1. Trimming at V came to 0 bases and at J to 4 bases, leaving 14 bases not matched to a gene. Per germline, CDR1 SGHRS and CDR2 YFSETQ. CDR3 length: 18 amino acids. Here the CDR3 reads CASSLVSGGIEFGETQYF. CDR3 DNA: TGCGCCAGCAGCTTGGTATCAGGGGGCATAGAGTTTGGAGAGACCCAGTACTTC.

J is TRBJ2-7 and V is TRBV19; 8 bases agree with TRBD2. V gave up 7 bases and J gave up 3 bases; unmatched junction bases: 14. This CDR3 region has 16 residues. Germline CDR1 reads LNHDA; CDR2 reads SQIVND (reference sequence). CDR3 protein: CASTPTGTRYGYEQYF. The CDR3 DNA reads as TGTGCCAGTACCCCTACCGGGACTAGATACGGCTACGAGCAGTACTTC.

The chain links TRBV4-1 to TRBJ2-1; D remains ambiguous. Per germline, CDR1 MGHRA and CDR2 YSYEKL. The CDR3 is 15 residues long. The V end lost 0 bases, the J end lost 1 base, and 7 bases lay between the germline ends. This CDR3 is CASSQDPGSYNEQFF. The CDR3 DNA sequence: TGCGCCAGCAGCCAAGACCCGGGTTCCTACAATGAGCAGTTCTTC.

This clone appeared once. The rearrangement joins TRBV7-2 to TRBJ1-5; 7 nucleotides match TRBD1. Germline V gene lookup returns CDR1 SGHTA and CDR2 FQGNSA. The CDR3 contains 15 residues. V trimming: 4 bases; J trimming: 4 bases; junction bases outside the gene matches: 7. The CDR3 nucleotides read TGTGCCAGCAGCTCGAAGGGACAGCGAAATCAGCCCCAGCATTTT. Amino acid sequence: CASSSKGQRNQPQHF.

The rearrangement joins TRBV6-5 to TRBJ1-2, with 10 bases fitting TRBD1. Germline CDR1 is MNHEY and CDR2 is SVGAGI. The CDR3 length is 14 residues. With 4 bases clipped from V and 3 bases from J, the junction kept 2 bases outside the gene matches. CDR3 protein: CASSSGTGDYGYTF. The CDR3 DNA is TGTGCCAGCAGTTCCGGGACAGGGGACTATGGCTACACCTTC.

The CDR3 loop reads CSVDMGRLAGGEQYF. CDR3 DNA: TGCAGCGTGGACATGGGTAGACTAGCGGGAGGCGAGCAGTACTTC. The V and J genes are TRBV29-1 and TRBJ2-7; 13 bases agree with TRBD2. J gave up 6 bases and V 6 bases, and 11 bases lay outside the gene matches. The germline V gene has CDR1 SQVTM and CDR2 ANQGSEA. The CDR3 loop spans 15 amino acids.

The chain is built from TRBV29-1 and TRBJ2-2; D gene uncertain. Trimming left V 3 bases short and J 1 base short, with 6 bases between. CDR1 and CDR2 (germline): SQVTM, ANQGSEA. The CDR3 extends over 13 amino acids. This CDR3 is CSVDHRNTGELFF. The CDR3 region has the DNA TGCAGCGTTGATCACAGGAACACCGGGGAGCTGTTTTTT.

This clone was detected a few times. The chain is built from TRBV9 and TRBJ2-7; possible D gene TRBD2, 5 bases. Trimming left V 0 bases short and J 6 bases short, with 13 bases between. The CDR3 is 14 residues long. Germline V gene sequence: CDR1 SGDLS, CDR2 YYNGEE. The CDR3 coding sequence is TGTGCCAGCAGCGTAGAGGACCGAGGGAGCGAGCAGTACTTC. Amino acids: CASSVEDRGSEQYF.

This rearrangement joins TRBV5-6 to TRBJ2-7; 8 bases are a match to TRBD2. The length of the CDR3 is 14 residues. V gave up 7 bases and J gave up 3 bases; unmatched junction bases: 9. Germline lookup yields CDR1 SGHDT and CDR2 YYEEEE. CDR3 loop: CASREAGVYYEQYF. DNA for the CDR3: TGTGCCAGCCGGGAAGCGGGGGTATACTACGAGCAGTACTTC.

This CDR3 is CASSYTPGRVNEQYF. CDR3 DNA: TGTGCCAGCAGTTATACCCCGGGCAGGGTCAACGAGCAGTACTTC. The chain recombines TRBV6-5 with TRBJ2-7; D possibly corresponds to TRBD1 (5 bases). Deletions cut 3 bases from V and 5 bases from J, with 17 bases between. This CDR3 has 15 residues. The germline V gene encodes CDR1 MNHEY and CDR2 SVGAGI.

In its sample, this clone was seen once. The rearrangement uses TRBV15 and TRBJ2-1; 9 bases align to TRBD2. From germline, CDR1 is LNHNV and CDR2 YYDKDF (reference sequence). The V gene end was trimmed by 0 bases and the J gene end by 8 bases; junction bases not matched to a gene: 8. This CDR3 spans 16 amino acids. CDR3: CATSRDPSGKLYEQFF. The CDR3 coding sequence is TGTGCCACCAGCAGAGATCCTAGCGGGAAATTGTATGAGCAGTTCTTC.

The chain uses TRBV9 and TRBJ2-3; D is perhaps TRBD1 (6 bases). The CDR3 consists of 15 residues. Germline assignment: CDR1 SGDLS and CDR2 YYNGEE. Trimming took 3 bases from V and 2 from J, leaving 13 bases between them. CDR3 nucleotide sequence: TGTGCCAGCAGCGCATCAGGGGTTTTCACAGATACGCAGTATTTT. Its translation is CASSASGVFTDTQYF. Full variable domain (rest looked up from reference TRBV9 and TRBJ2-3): DSGVTQTPKHLITATGQRVTLRCSPRSGDLSVYWYQQSLDQGLQFLIQYYNGEERAKGNILERFSAQQFPDLHSELNLSSLELGDSALYFCASSASGVFTDTQYFGPGTRLTVL.

CDR3 protein: CASSGHYGYTF. Here the CDR3 DNA reads TGTGCCAGCAGCGGTCACTATGGCTACACCTTC. The chain uses TRBV2 and TRBJ1-2; D remains unclear. With 6 bases removed from V and 3 bases from J, the gap between germline ends came to 5 bases. CDR1 and CDR2 from the germline V gene are SNHLY and FYNNEI. The CDR3 is made up of 11 amino acids.

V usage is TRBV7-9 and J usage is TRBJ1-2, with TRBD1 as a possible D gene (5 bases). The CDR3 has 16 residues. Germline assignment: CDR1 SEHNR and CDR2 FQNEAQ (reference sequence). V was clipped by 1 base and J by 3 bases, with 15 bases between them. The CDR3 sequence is CASSLEWGGVDYGYTF. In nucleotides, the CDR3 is TGTGCCAGCAGCTTAGAGTGGGGCGGGGTCGACTATGGCTACACCTTC.

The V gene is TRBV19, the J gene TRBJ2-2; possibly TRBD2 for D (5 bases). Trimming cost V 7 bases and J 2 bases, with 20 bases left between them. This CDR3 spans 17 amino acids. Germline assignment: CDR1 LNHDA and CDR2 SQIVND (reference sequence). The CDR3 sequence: CASTKTSSGDNTGELFF. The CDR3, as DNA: TGTGCCAGTACCAAGACCTCGAGCGGAGACAACACCGGGGAGCTGTTTTTT.

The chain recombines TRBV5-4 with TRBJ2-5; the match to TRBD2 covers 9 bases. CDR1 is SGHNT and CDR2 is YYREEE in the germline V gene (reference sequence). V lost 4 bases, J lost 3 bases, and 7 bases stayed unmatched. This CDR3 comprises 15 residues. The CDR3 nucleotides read TGTGCCAGCAGCGTTAGCGGGAGCATCAAAGAGACCCAGTACTTC. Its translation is CASSVSGSIKETQYF.

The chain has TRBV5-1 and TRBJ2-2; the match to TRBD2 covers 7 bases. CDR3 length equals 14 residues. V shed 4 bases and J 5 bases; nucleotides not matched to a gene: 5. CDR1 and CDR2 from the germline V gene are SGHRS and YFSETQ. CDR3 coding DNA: TGCGCCAGCAGCAGATTGGGGGGGACCGGGGAGCTGTTTTTT. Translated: CASSRLGGTGELFF.

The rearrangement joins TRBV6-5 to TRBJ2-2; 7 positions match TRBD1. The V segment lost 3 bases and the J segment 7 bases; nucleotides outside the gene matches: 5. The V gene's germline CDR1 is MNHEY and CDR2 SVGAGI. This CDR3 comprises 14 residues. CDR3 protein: CASSYAGGGGELFF. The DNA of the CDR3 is TGTGCCAGCAGTTATGCAGGGGGTGGCGGGGAGCTGTTTTTT.